This TCR beta chain was recovered during a study of OX40 agonist ivuxolimab in advanced cancers. Study context: The patients got ivuxolimab, which is an agonistic anti-OX40 (CD134) antibody. Ivuxolimab doses were 0.01, 0.1, 0.3, 1.5, 3 or 10 mg/kg every 2 weeks.

Clones were read by immunoSEQ multiplex PCR, and TCRdb kept only the in-frame ones, dropping some. Seen here are over 70,000 clones, 80% to 90% observed once, and the top ten hold 2%. The ends were cut back, 1 base at V and 6 bases at J, with 12 bases in the middle. The CDR3 has 14 residues. CDR1 is SGHTA and CDR2 is FQGNSA in the germline V gene. The chain uses TRBV7-2 and TRBJ1-2; TRBD1 might be the D (6 bases). This sequence was found in an adult with an advanced solid tumor such as melanoma, head and neck, liver or kidney cancer. Sequenced material: CD4+ or CD8+ T cells sorted from blood, taken in a trial of the OX40 agonist ivuxolimab. The CDR3 reads CASSLVRGRDGYTF. The CDR3 DNA is TGTGCCAGCAGCTTAGTACGGGGGCGCGATGGCTACACCTTC. Using reference TRBV7-2 and TRBJ1-2 for the parts outside the CDR3, the full variable domain is GAGVSQSPSNKVTEKGKDVELRCDPISGHTALYWYRQSLGQGLEFLIYFQGNSAPDKSGLPSDRFSAERTGGSVSTLTIQRTQQEDSAVYLCASSLVRGRDGYTFGSGTRLTVV.